The clone carrying this T cell receptor beta chain occurred once. TCRdb keeps only in-frame clones here, not all; method: immunoSEQ multiplex PCR. The data show about 63,000 clones, around nine tenths seen once. Every patient experienced relapse after autologous stem cell transplantation, and brentuximab vedotin exposure varied. This entry is derived from a study of PD-1 blockade in classical Hodgkin lymphoma. Germline V gene lookup returns CDR1 MDHEN and CDR2 SYDVKM. V was trimmed by 3 bases and J by 2 bases, leaving 11 bases between them. The CDR3 is 14 amino acids. The sample in question was peripheral blood mononuclear cells (PBMCs), obtained before the second cycle of nivolumab. The rearrangement uses TRBV28 and TRBJ2-7; D may be TRBD2 (7 bases). This TCR derives from a human donor with classical Hodgkin lymphoma. Here the CDR3 reads CASSFWEGAYEQYF. The DNA for the CDR3 is TGTGCCAGCAGTTTCTGGGAGGGGGCCTACGAGCAGTACTTC.